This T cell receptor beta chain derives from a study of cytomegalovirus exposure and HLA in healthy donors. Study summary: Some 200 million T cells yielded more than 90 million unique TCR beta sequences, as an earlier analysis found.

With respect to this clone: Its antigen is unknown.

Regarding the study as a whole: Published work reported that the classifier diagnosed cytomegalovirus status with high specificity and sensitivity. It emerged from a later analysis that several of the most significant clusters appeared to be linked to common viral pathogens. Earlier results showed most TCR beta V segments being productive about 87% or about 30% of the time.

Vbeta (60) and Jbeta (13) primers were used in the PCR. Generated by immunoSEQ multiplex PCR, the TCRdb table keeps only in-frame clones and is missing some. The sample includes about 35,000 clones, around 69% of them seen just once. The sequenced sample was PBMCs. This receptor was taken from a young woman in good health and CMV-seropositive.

This CDR3 is CASNSGRSTDTQYF. In DNA form, the CDR3 reads TGTGCCAGCAATTCGGGTCGTAGCACAGATACGCAGTATTTT. V is TRBV2 and J is TRBJ2-3; D remains ambiguous. Per germline, CDR1 SNHLY and CDR2 FYNNEI. The CDR3 runs to 14 residues. V shed 7 bases and J shed 0 bases, with 11 bases lying between them. The variable domain in full, completed from reference TRBV2 and TRBJ2-3, reads EPEVTQTPSHQVTQMGQEVILRCVPISNHLYFYWYRQILGQKVEFLVSFYNNEISEKSEIFDDQFSVERPDGSNFTLKIRSTKLEDSAMYFCASNSGRSTDTQYFGPGTRLTVL.